Given below is one T cell receptor (beta chain) in context. The CDR3 runs to 11 residues. Between the trimmed V and J ends, which lost 5 bases and 8 bases, there was a span of 9 bases. Germline assignment: CDR1 LNHDA and CDR2 SQIVND (reference sequence). Described time point: baseline, week 1 (first vaccination visit). Treatment: pre-vaccination baseline after standard-of-care therapy. Clones were sequenced by immunoSEQ multiplex PCR, and TCRdb holds only the in-frame ones, with some missing. The sample holds some 50,000 clones; 80% to 90% are singletons and the top ten take roughly 2.4%. These data originate in a study of a mutant IDH1 vaccine in newly diagnosed glioma.

The sample consisted of PBMCs, taken from a glioma patient treated with radiotherapy, temozolomide or both. This clonotype originated in a man aged 40-55 years with glioma. The V call is TRBV19, the J call TRBJ1-2, with D perhaps TRBD1 (5 bases). CDR3 bases: TGTGCCAGTAGTGGGACTATCGGCTACACCTTC. Its translation: CASSGTIGYTF.